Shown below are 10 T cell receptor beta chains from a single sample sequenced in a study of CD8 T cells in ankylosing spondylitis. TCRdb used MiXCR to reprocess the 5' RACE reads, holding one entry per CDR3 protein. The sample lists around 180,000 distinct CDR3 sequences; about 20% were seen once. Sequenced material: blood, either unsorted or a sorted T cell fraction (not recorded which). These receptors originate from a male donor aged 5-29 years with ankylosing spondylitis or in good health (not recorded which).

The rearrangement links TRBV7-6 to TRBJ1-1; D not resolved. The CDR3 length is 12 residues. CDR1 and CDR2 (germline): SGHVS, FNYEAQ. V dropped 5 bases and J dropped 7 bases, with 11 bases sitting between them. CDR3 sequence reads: CASSPGPVEAFF. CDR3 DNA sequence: TGTGCCAGCAGCCCCGGACCGGTTGAAGCTTTCTTT. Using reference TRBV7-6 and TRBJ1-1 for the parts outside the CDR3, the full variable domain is GAGVSQSPRYKVTKRGQDVALRCDPISGHVSLYWYRQALGQGPEFLTYFNYEAQQDKSGLPNDRFSAERPEGSISTLTIQRTEQRDSAMYRCASSPGPVEAFFGQGTRLTVV.

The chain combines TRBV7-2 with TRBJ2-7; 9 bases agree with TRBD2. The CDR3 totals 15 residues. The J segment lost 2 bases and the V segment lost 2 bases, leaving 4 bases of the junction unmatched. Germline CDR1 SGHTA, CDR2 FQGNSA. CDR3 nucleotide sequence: TGTGCCAGCAGCTTAAAAGCTAGCGGGGCCTACGAGCAGTACTTC. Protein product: CASSLKASGAYEQYF.

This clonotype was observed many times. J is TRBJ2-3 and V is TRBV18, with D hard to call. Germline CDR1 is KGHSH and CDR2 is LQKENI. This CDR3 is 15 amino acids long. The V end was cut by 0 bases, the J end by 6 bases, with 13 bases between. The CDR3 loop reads CASSPPHFDVDTQYF. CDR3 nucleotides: TGTGCCAGCTCACCACCTCATTTTGACGTGGATACGCAGTATTTT.

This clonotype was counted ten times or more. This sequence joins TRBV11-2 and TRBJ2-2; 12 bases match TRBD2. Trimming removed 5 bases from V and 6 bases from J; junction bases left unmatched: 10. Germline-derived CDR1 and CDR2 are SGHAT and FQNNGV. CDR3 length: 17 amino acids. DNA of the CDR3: TGTGCCAGCAGCCCGCGAAGACTAGCGGGAGTTGCCGGGGAGCTGTTTTTT. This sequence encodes CASSPRRLAGVAGELFF.

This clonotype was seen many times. The CDR3 DNA reads TGCAGTGCTAGAGGGACCGATCTGAACACTGAAGCTTTCTTT. Translation gives CSARGTDLNTEAFF. This chain joins TRBV20-1 and TRBJ1-1; D unresolved. The CDR3 length is 14 residues. The germline gives CDR1 DFQATT, CDR2 SNEGSKA (reference sequence). V gave up 1 base and J gave up 0 bases, with 9 bases separating them.

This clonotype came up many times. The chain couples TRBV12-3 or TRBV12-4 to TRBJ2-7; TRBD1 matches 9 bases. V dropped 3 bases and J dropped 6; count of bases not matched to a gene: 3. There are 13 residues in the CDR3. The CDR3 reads CASSLTGGSEQYV. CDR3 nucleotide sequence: TGTGCCAGCAGTTTGACAGGGGGTTCCGAGCAGTACGTC.

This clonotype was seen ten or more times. The CDR3 reads CASSQGLAFYQQFF. CDR3 sequence (DNA): TGTGCCAGCAGCCAGGGACTAGCTTTCTATCAGCAGTTCTTC. The rearrangement joins TRBV4-2 to TRBJ2-1, with 9 bases identical to TRBD2. After removal of 3 bases from V and 11 bases from J, the junction contained 8 bases not matched to a gene. CDR3 size: 14 residues. CDR1 is LGHNA and CDR2 is YNFKEQ in the germline V gene.

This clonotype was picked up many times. The CDR3 DNA reads TGTGCCAGCAGCCCGGACCCCTTGAACACCGGGGAGCTGTTTTTT. Translation gives CASSPDPLNTGELFF. This sequence joins TRBV6-5 and TRBJ2-2; D not resolved. This CDR3 has 15 residues. Between the trimmed V and J ends, which lost 6 bases and 1 base, there was a span of 12 bases. Germline V gives CDR1 MNHEY, CDR2 SVGAGI.

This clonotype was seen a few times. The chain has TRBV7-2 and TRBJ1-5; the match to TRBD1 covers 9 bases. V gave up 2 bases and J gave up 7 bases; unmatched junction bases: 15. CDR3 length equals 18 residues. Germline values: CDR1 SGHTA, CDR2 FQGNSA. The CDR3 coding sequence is TGTGCCAGCAGCTTAATTGTTGGGACAGGGTTGATTAGACAGCCCCAGCATTTT. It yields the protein CASSLIVGTGLIRQPQHF. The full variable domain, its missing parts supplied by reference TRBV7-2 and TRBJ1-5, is GAGVSQSPSNKVTEKGKDVELRCDPISGHTALYWYRQSLGQGLEFLIYFQGNSAPDKSGLPSDRFSAERTGGSVSTLTIQRTQQEDSAVYLCASSLIVGTGLIRQPQHFGDGTRLSIL.

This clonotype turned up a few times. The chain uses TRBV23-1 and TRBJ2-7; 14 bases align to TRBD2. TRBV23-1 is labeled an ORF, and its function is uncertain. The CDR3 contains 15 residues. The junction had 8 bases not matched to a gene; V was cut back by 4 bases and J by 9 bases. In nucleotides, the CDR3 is TGCGCCAGCAGTCGGGGACTAGCGGGAGCGAAGGGGCAGTACGTC. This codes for CASSRGLAGAKGQYV.